What follows are 24 T cell receptor beta chains derived from one specimen sequenced in a study of T cells in localized non-small cell lung cancer. Here immunoSEQ multiplex PCR was the method, and the copy in TCRdb shows in-frame clones only, minus some. The sample yields about 30,000 clones, around 90% seen once. The sequences come from peripheral blood, collected before any cancer treatment. The receptors stem from a female donor older than 55 with stage III squamous cell lung carcinoma.

This clone was seen a single time. The rearrangement joins TRBV5-1 to TRBJ1-2; 9 bases agree with TRBD1. CDR1 is SGHRS, CDR2 YFSETQ, per germline. J was trimmed by 6 bases and V by 1 base; bases with no gene match: 16. There are 18 residues in the CDR3. The CDR3 DNA is TGCGCCAGCAGCTTGCGGGCCCCCGAGTACAGGGGGCGAGATGGCTACACCTTC. It translates to CASSLRAPEYRGRDGYTF.

The V call is TRBV5-1, the J call TRBJ2-2; 7 bases align to TRBD2. The CDR3 loop spans 15 amino acids. Germline CDR1 is SGHRS and CDR2 is YFSETQ. With 1 base clipped from V and 1 base from J, the junction kept 1 base outside the gene matches. CDR3 sequence: CASSLPGGNTGELFF. CDR3 nucleotide sequence: TGCGCCAGCAGCTTGCCGGGAGGGAACACCGGGGAGCTGTTTTTT.

The rearrangement joins TRBV27 to TRBJ2-7; D not resolved. CDR3 length: 11 amino acids. V shed 2 bases and J shed 4 bases, with 3 bases lying between them. Germline values: CDR1 MNHEY, CDR2 SMNVEV (reference sequence). For the CDR3, the DNA is TGTGCCAGCAGTTTAGGGTACGAGCAGTACTTC. It specifies CASSLGYEQYF.

This clone was observed once. The rearrangement links TRBV2 to TRBJ2-3; the match to TRBD2 covers 14 bases. The junction had 3 bases not matched to a gene; V was cut back by 4 bases and J by 3 bases. Germline-derived CDR1 and CDR2 are SNHLY and FYNNEI. The CDR3 sequence is 16 residues long. CDR3 sequence (DNA): TGTGCCAGCAGTGGGGGGACTAGCGGGGGAACAGATACGCAGTATTTT. Its translation is CASSGGTSGGTDTQYF.

This chain links TRBV19 with TRBJ1-2; 7 nucleotides line up with TRBD1. V shed 6 bases and J 4 bases; nucleotides not matched to a gene: 11. The CDR3 is made up of 15 amino acids. Germline values: CDR1 LNHDA, CDR2 SQIVND (reference sequence). This CDR3 reads CASSRNRGEVYGYTF. CDR3 nucleotide sequence: TGTGCCAGTAGCCGTAACAGGGGCGAGGTCTATGGCTACACCTTC.

This chain links TRBV6-5 with TRBJ1-1, with 7 positions matching TRBD1. The CDR3 contains 14 residues. The junction had 3 bases not matched to a gene; V was cut back by 5 bases and J by 0 bases. Germline V gene data show CDR1 as MNHEY and CDR2 as SVGAGI. Here the CDR3 reads CASSPGQMNTEAFF. The CDR3 DNA reads as TGTGCCAGCAGTCCGGGACAGATGAACACTGAAGCTTTCTTT.

This clone came up once. V and J are TRBV4-2 and TRBJ1-4; D remains ambiguous. The CDR3 has 17 residues. Germline V gives CDR1 LGHNA, CDR2 YNFKEQ. With 2 bases removed from V and 0 bases from J, the gap between germline ends came to 13 bases. The CDR3 is CASSQHVGTATNEKLFF. Here the CDR3 DNA reads TGTGCCAGCAGCCAACATGTGGGTACAGCAACTAATGAAAAACTGTTTTTT.

The V and J genes are TRBV28 and TRBJ2-4; TRBD2 matches at 7 bases. The CDR3 length is 15 residues. Germline-derived CDR1 and CDR2 are MDHEN and SYDVKM. V was pared by 3 bases and J by 0 bases, with 2 bases of the junction left unmatched. CDR3: CASSFRGVAKNIQYF. CDR3 in DNA: TGTGCCAGCAGTTTTCGGGGGGTAGCCAAAAACATTCAGTACTTC.

The V gene is TRBV5-1, the J gene TRBJ2-2; 7 nucleotides align to TRBD1. This CDR3 is built from 15 residues. The germline V gene encodes CDR1 SGHRS and CDR2 YFSETQ. The V gene end was trimmed by 0 bases and the J gene end by 3 bases; junction bases not matched to a gene: 2. This chain's CDR3 is CASSLEQGYTGELFF. In DNA, the CDR3 is TGCGCCAGCAGCTTGGAACAGGGGTACACCGGGGAGCTGTTTTTT.

The chain couples TRBV6-6 to TRBJ1-2, with 9 bases identical to TRBD1. CDR3 size: 13 residues. Germline trimming cut 5 bases from V and 10 bases from J; bases unmatched to any gene: 8. Germline CDR1 and CDR2: MNHNY and SVGAGI (reference sequence). The CDR3 here is CASSTGQGFTYTF. In nucleotides, the CDR3 is TGTGCCAGCAGTACCGGACAGGGGTTTACCTACACCTTC.

The V gene is TRBV5-4, the J gene TRBJ2-7, with D unclear. Germline CDR1 SGHNT, CDR2 YYREEE (reference sequence). The CDR3 has 14 amino acids. The V gene lost 3 bases and the J gene lost 2 bases, with 12 bases spanning the gap. The CDR3, as DNA: TGTGCCAGCAGCTCGAGCGCAGACACCTACGAGCAGTACTTC. Translated: CASSSSADTYEQYF.

The V gene is TRBV11-2, the J gene TRBJ2-1; D not certain. CDR1 is SGHAT, CDR2 FQNNGV, per germline. Trimming cost V 5 bases and J 5 bases, with 10 bases left between them. The CDR3 runs 13 residues. CDR3 nucleotide sequence: TGTGCCAGCAGCGTATCATTGAACAATGAGCAGTTCTTC. Protein sequence: CASSVSLNNEQFF.

The chain links TRBV6-1 to TRBJ2-1; D unresolved. The V gene's germline CDR1 is MNHNS and CDR2 SASEGT. Between the trimmed V and J ends, which lost 6 bases and 6 bases, there was a span of 12 bases. The length of the CDR3 is 13 residues. The CDR3 DNA is TGTGCCAGCAGCCAACTCTTTTTCAATGAGCAGTTCTTC. This gives the protein CASSQLFFNEQFF.

The CDR3 protein is CASSPLQGGMTEAFF. The CDR3 DNA reads as TGCGCCAGCAGCCCCTTACAGGGTGGGATGACTGAAGCTTTCTTT. The V gene is TRBV10-2, the J gene TRBJ1-1, with D possibly being TRBD1 (6 bases). The CDR3 is made up of 15 amino acids. Trimming stripped 6 bases from V and 5 bases from J, with 19 bases between. The germline V gene has CDR1 WSHSY and CDR2 SAAADI.

J is TRBJ2-1 and V is TRBV7-9, with D maybe TRBD1 (6 bases). The CDR3 loop spans 13 amino acids. The germline CDR1 and CDR2 sequences are SEHNR and FQNEAQ (reference sequence). The V end was cut by 3 bases, the J end by 7 bases, with 10 bases between. The CDR3 bases are TGTGCCAGCAGCTTTCTGGGGGCTAATGAGCAGTTCTTC. Encoded protein: CASSFLGANEQFF.

This chain connects TRBV5-1 to TRBJ1-5, with 11 bases lining up with TRBD1. V trimming: 0 bases; J trimming: 6 bases; junction bases outside the gene matches: 2. Germline lookup yields CDR1 SGHRS and CDR2 YFSETQ. The CDR3 is 15 residues long. CDR3 loop: CASSLAGQGGQPQHF. The DNA of the CDR3 is TGCGCCAGCAGCTTGGCGGGACAGGGGGGTCAGCCCCAGCATTTT. Complete variable domain (other parts from reference TRBV5-1 and TRBJ1-5): KAGVTQTPRYLIKTRGQQVTLSCSPISGHRSVSWYQQTPGQGLQFLFEYFSETQRNKGNFPGRFSGRQFSNSRSEMNVSTLELGDSALYLCASSLAGQGGQPQHFGDGTRLSIL.

This sequence joins TRBV7-6 and TRBJ1-5; D is undetermined. V lost 2 bases and J lost 2, with 28 bases in between. This CDR3 has 21 amino acids. In germline, CDR1 is SGHVS, CDR2 FNYEAQ. This CDR3 is CASSLLSDGPRPSLGNQPQHF. CDR3 sequence (DNA): TGTGCCAGCAGCTTATTATCAGACGGCCCGAGACCCTCCCTTGGCAATCAGCCCCAGCATTTT.

The CDR3 sequence is CASSLVGRGNTEAFF. The DNA of the CDR3 is TGCGCCAGCAGCTTGGTTGGCAGGGGGAACACTGAAGCTTTCTTT. The chain uses TRBV5-1 and TRBJ1-1; maybe TRBD1 (6 bases). The CDR3 totals 15 residues. Germline lookup yields CDR1 SGHRS and CDR2 YFSETQ. The V end was cut by 0 bases, the J end by 1 base, with 10 bases between.

The V gene is TRBV5-1, the J gene TRBJ1-2; D perhaps matches TRBD1 (5 bases). V was trimmed by 0 bases and J by 2 bases, leaving 11 bases between them. Germline assignment: CDR1 SGHRS and CDR2 YFSETQ. CDR3 size: 15 residues. CDR3 nucleotides: TGCGCCAGCAGCTTGGGAGGGGAAGGGAACTATGGCTACACCTTC. This codes for CASSLGGEGNYGYTF.

The V and J genes are TRBV19 and TRBJ2-3, with D perhaps TRBD1 (6 bases). Trimming stripped 5 bases from V and 2 bases from J, with 14 bases between. The CDR3 has 15 amino acids. The germline CDR1 and CDR2 sequences are LNHDA and SQIVND (reference sequence). The chain's CDR3 is CASSGDTVATDTQYF. In nucleotides, the CDR3 is TGTGCCAGTAGTGGGGACACCGTGGCCACAGATACGCAGTATTTT. The complete variable domain, with remaining parts taken from reference TRBV19 and TRBJ2-3, reads DGGITQSPKYLFRKEGQNVTLSCEQNLNHDAMYWYRQDPGQGLRLIYYSQIVNDFQKGDIAEGYSVSREKKESFPLTVTSAQKNPTAFYLCASSGDTVATDTQYFGPGTRLTVL.

The rearrangement uses TRBV7-3 and TRBJ2-3; 11 bases match TRBD1. Germline assignment: CDR1 SGHTA and CDR2 FQGTGA. CDR3 length: 15 amino acids. V lost 2 bases, J lost 4 bases, and 2 bases stayed unmatched. The CDR3 DNA sequence: TGTGCCAGCAGCTTAGGGACAGGGGGGCCAGATACGCAGTATTTT. Its translation: CASSLGTGGPDTQYF.

The chain combines TRBV28 with TRBJ1-3; unclear D gene. The V and J ends lost 0 bases and 3 bases respectively, with 6 bases between them. From germline, CDR1 is MDHEN and CDR2 SYDVKM. The CDR3 totals 14 residues. The CDR3 protein is CASSLWASGNTIYF. CDR3 coding DNA: TGTGCCAGCAGTTTATGGGCAAGTGGAAACACCATATATTTT.

In the case of this clone: The same CDR3 can be traced to other DNA sequences in this sample. This chain connects TRBV11-2 to TRBJ2-1; 10 nucleotides agree with TRBD2. The CDR3 extends over 15 amino acids. V was pared by 0 bases and J by 9 bases, with 5 bases of the junction left unmatched. The germline V gene encodes CDR1 SGHAT and CDR2 FQNNGV. The CDR3 spells CASSLDLTSGLEQFF. For the CDR3, the DNA is TGTGCCAGCAGCTTAGATCTGACTAGCGGGCTTGAGCAGTTCTTC.

This clone was seen a handful of times. CDR3 in amino acids: CASSDGTSGGIHNEQFF. DNA of the CDR3: TGTGCCAGCAGCGACGGGACTAGCGGGGGAATACACAATGAGCAGTTCTTC. The gene calls are TRBV7-9 and TRBJ2-1; 14 bases are a match to TRBD2. The CDR3 runs to 17 residues. With 5 bases clipped from V and 5 bases from J, the junction kept 8 bases outside the gene matches. In germline, CDR1 is SEHNR, CDR2 FQNEAQ (reference sequence). Full variable domain (outside the CDR3, taken from reference TRBV7-9 and TRBJ2-1): DTGVSQNPRHKITKRGQNVTFRCDPISEHNRLYWYRQTLGQGPEFLTYFQNEAQLEKSRLLSDRFSAERPKGSFSTLEIQRTEQGDSAMYLCASSDGTSGGIHNEQFFGPGTRLTVL.